A single sample is the source of the 8 T cell receptor beta chains below, sequenced in a study of cytomegalovirus exposure and HLA in healthy donors. Amplification used 60 Vbeta primers and 13 Jbeta primers. Using immunoSEQ multiplex PCR, the repertoire was profiled, and TCRdb retains in-frame clones only, with some absent. In the table there are roughly 140,000 clones, under 80% of which are singletons. Sequencing was done on a sample of PBMCs. Receptor source: a male donor in good health and CMV-seronegative.

The J gene is TRBJ1-5, the V gene TRBV30, with D maybe TRBD1 (6 bases). Trimming shortened V by 1 base and J by 7 bases, and 26 bases separated the two germline ends. This CDR3 has 18 amino acids. CDR1 and CDR2 (germline): GTSNPN, SVGIG (reference sequence). CDR3: CAWSGGLKTGQGNQPQHF. DNA for the CDR3: TGTGCCTGGAGTGGGGGTTTAAAAACAGGGCAGGGAAACCAGCCCCAGCATTTT. Full variable domain (rest looked up from reference TRBV30 and TRBJ1-5): SQTIHQWPATLVQPVGSPLSLECTVEGTSNPNLYWYRQAAGRGLQLLFYSVGIGQISSEVPQNLSASRPQDRQFILSSKKLLLSDSGFYLCAWSGGLKTGQGNQPQHFGDGTRLSIL.

This rearrangement joins TRBV4-3 to TRBJ2-5, with TRBD2 matching 12 bases. The J call may not be correct, given that the DNA end is closer to TRBJ2-7. This CDR3 comprises 20 residues. Germline CDR1 and CDR2: LGHNA and YSLEER. The CDR3 DNA reads as TGCGCCAGCAGCCAAGATGGCGGCTATCAACTAGCGGGGGGCACCTACGAGCAGTACTTC. Amino acid sequence: CASSQDGGYQLAGGTYEQYF.

The V and J genes are TRBV6-5 and TRBJ1-2; D possibly corresponds to TRBD1 (5 bases). Germline V gene lookup returns CDR1 MNHEY and CDR2 SVGAGI. This CDR3 has 16 amino acids. The germline V and J ends were trimmed by 4 bases and 5 bases, with 20 bases remaining between them. CDR3 DNA sequence: TGTGCCAGCAGTTCCCTTAATGGGGGGAACGGGTATGGCTACACCTTC. It encodes CASSSLNGGNGYGYTF.

The CDR3 bases are TGTGCCAGCAGCTCAGGACTAGCGGAGGAGGTAGATACGCAGTATTTT. Encoded protein: CASSSGLAEEVDTQYF. The V call is TRBV7-9, the J call TRBJ2-3; the match to TRBD2 covers 10 bases. Trimming removed 4 bases from V and 5 bases from J; junction bases left unmatched: 9. There are 16 residues in the CDR3. CDR1 is SEHNR and CDR2 is FQNEAQ in the germline V gene (reference sequence).

The rearrangement joins TRBV5-4 to TRBJ1-2, with 7 bases that match TRBD1. CDR1 SGHNT and CDR2 YYREEE come from the germline V gene (reference sequence). V trimming: 0 bases; J trimming: 2 bases; junction bases outside the gene matches: 10. The CDR3 is made up of 17 amino acids. The CDR3 DNA is TGTGCCAGCAGCTTGGCCGAGGGGGCGCCCCGGAACTATGGCTACACCTTC. Its translation is CASSLAEGAPRNYGYTF.

This chain links TRBV7-3 with TRBJ2-2; D gene uncertain. The CDR3 covers 12 residues. Germline CDR1 is SGHTA and CDR2 is FQGTGA. V was cut by 8 bases and J by 6 bases, with 10 bases left in between. The CDR3 nucleotides are TGTGCCAGCGGTAGCCCAGCCGGGGAGCTGTTTTTT. Its translation is CASGSPAGELFF.

The rearrangement links TRBV7-9 to TRBJ1-4; 7 bases agree with TRBD1. The CDR3 consists of 15 residues. Trimming removed 5 bases from V and 4 bases from J; junction bases left unmatched: 7. Germline assignment: CDR1 SEHNR and CDR2 FQNEAQ (reference sequence). The CDR3 loop is CASSADRVGNEKLFF. The DNA for the CDR3 is TGTGCCAGCAGCGCTGACAGGGTTGGTAATGAAAAACTGTTTTTT.

The sample holds a few counts of this clone. This chain joins TRBV9 and TRBJ1-1, with 9 positions matching TRBD1. J lost 6 bases, V lost 3 bases, and 6 bases had no gene match. The CDR3 consists of 14 residues. From germline, CDR1 is SGDLS and CDR2 YYNGEE. CDR3 in amino acids: CASSGTGGAAEAFF. CDR3 nucleotides: TGTGCCAGCAGCGGAACAGGGGGCGCAGCTGAAGCTTTCTTT.